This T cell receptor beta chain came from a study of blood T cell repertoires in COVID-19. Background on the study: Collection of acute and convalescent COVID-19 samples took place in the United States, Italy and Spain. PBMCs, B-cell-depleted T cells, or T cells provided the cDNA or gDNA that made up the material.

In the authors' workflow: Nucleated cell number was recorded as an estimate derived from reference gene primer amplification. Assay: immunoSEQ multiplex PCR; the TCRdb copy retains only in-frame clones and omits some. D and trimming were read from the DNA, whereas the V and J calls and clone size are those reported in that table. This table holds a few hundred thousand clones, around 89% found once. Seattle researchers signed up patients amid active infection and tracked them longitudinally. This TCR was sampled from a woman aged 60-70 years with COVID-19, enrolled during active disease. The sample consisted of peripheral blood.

In nucleotides, the CDR3 is TGTGCCAGCAGCTTAACCAGTGGAGAGACCCAGTACTTC. Translation: CASSLTSGETQYF. This chain links TRBV7-3 with TRBJ2-5; D unclear. This CDR3 region has 13 residues. Looked up from germline, CDR1 is SGHTA and CDR2 is FQGTGA. Trimming took 0 bases from V and 4 from J, leaving 6 bases between them.